These 21 T cell receptor beta chains were sequenced from one sample in a study of CD8+ T cells in alopecia areata. RNA was extracted and reverse transcribed into cDNA as the sequencing template. TCRdb keeps only in-frame clones here, not all; method: immunoSEQ multiplex PCR. This repertoire shows around 200,000 clones, around 50% found once; its top ten account for around 12%. Treatment specified: oral pan-JAK inhibitor, 5-10 mg twice daily. The sample consisted of CD8+ T cells sorted from blood, taken at week 24, from a patient treated with tofacitinib. All receptors derive from a human donor with alopecia areata.

This clone was picked up a small number of times. The chain carries TRBV5-6 and TRBJ1-4; possibly TRBD1 for D (5 bases). V shed 3 bases and J shed 5 bases, with 11 bases lying between them. The germline CDR1 and CDR2 sequences are SGHDT and YYEEEE. The CDR3 spans 14 residues. As DNA, the CDR3 is TGTGCCAGCAGCTCCGGGACGGGGAATGAAAAACTGTTTTTT. Its translation: CASSSGTGNEKLFF.

A word on this clone: Other DNA sequences within the sample encode an identical CDR3. This chain connects TRBV13 to TRBJ1-1; D is undetermined. Trimming shortened V by 5 bases and J by 5 bases, and 9 bases separated the two germline ends. The CDR3 contains 12 residues. From germline, CDR1 is PRHDT and CDR2 FYEKMQ (reference sequence). CDR3 region: CASSVTGTEAFF. In DNA form, the CDR3 reads TGTGCCAGCAGCGTAACGGGAACTGAAGCTTTCTTT. Full variable domain (outside the CDR3, taken from reference TRBV13 and TRBJ1-1): AAGVIQSPRHLIKEKRETATLKCYPIPRHDTVYWYQQGPGQDPQFLISFYEKMQSDKGSIPDRFSAQQFSDYHSELNMSSLELGDSALYFCASSVTGTEAFFGQGTRLTVV.

The rearrangement links TRBV25-1 to TRBJ2-5, with 11 bases matching TRBD2. V lost 4 bases to trimming and J lost 5 bases; unmatched junction nucleotides: 6. The CDR3 extends over 15 amino acids. In germline, CDR1 is MGHDK, CDR2 SYGVNS. The CDR3 DNA reads as TGTGCCAGCAGTGGTAGCGGGGGGGTTCGGGAGACCCAGTACTTC. The encoded protein is CASSGSGGVRETQYF.

The rearrangement joins TRBV5-1 to TRBJ2-7; weak D call: TRBD1 (5 bases). The V gene lost 3 bases and the J gene lost 4 bases, with 17 bases spanning the gap. There are 15 residues in the CDR3. Germline V gene lookup returns CDR1 SGHRS and CDR2 YFSETQ. The CDR3 loop reads CASSSDPQGLYEQYF. The DNA for the CDR3 is TGCGCCAGCAGCTCCGACCCCCAGGGCCTTTACGAGCAGTACTTC.

The chain uses TRBV6-5 and TRBJ1-1; D may be TRBD1 (5 bases). Germline CDR1 is MNHEY and CDR2 is SVGAGI. With 7 bases removed from V and 3 bases from J, the gap between germline ends came to 15 bases. The CDR3 is made up of 14 amino acids. The CDR3 nucleotides read TGTGCCAGCACCCCCGGTCCGGGGGACACTGAAGCTTTCTTT. This sequence encodes CASTPGPGDTEAFF.

The chain has TRBV6-6 and TRBJ2-7, with 7 bases lining up with TRBD1. The V gene's germline CDR1 is MNHNY and CDR2 SVGAGI (reference sequence). Trimming at V came to 1 base and at J to 4 bases, leaving 7 bases not matched to a gene. The CDR3 spans 15 residues. Written as DNA, the CDR3 is TGTGCCAGCAGTTACTTCGGACAGGAAGGGTACGAGCAGTACTTC. Translation: CASSYFGQEGYEQYF.

In this sample, this clone turned up a few times. This chain uses TRBV7-9 with TRBJ2-2, with 9 nucleotides matching TRBD1. The length of the CDR3 is 17 residues. Germline V gene sequence: CDR1 SEHNR, CDR2 FQNEAQ (reference sequence). J was trimmed by 0 bases and V by 10 bases; bases with no gene match: 12. The CDR3 reads CANSDGTGSSNTGELFF. The CDR3 coding sequence is TGTGCCAACTCGGATGGGACAGGGTCGTCGAACACCGGGGAGCTGTTTTTT.

V usage is TRBV6-1 and J usage is TRBJ2-2; TRBD2 might be the D (5 bases). Trimming took off 2 bases at V and 3 bases at J, with 13 bases between the two ends. Germline CDR1 is MNHNS and CDR2 is SASEGT. This CDR3 spans 16 amino acids. CDR3 DNA sequence: TGTGCCAGCAGTGAATACGGGGTTTCGGACACCGGGGAGCTGTTTTTT. It yields the protein CASSEYGVSDTGELFF.

V is TRBV5-1 and J is TRBJ1-6; maybe TRBD1 (5 bases). V lost 1 base to trimming and J lost 7 bases, with 15 bases between them. CDR3 length: 16 amino acids. The germline CDR1 and CDR2 sequences are SGHRS and YFSETQ. CDR3 bases: TGCGCCAGCAGCTTGCGCCCAGGGAAGGGGAATTCACCCCTCCACTTT. It is translated as CASSLRPGKGNSPLHF. Based on the CDR3 plus reference TRBV5-1 and TRBJ1-6, the full variable domain is KAGVTQTPRYLIKTRGQQVTLSCSPISGHRSVSWYQQTPGQGLQFLFEYFSETQRNKGNFPGRFSGRQFSNSRSEMNVSTLELGDSALYLCASSLRPGKGNSPLHFGNGTRLTVT.

This chain joins TRBV13 and TRBJ2-7; no definite D call. This CDR3 region has 13 residues. The V end was cut by 2 bases, the J end by 5 bases, with 10 bases between. Germline values: CDR1 PRHDT, CDR2 FYEKMQ (reference sequence). CDR3 loop: CASSLKGINEQYF. CDR3 DNA: TGTGCCAGCAGCTTAAAAGGGATCAACGAGCAGTACTTC. The variable domain in full, completed from reference TRBV13 and TRBJ2-7, reads AAGVIQSPRHLIKEKRETATLKCYPIPRHDTVYWYQQGPGQDPQFLISFYEKMQSDKGSIPDRFSAQQFSDYHSELNMSSLELGDSALYFCASSLKGINEQYFGPGTRLTVT.

The DNA of the CDR3 is TGCGCCAGCAACACCGGCACAGGGAGCTATGGCTACACCTTC. Encoded protein: CASNTGTGSYGYTF. This chain joins TRBV5-1 and TRBJ1-2; a weak D match, TRBD1 (6 bases). Germline-derived CDR1 and CDR2 are SGHRS and YFSETQ. The CDR3 has 14 amino acids. V lost 6 bases to trimming and J lost 4 bases, with 16 bases between them.

V usage is TRBV19 and J usage is TRBJ1-5, with D possibly TRBD1 on 5 matching bases. This CDR3 is 16 amino acids long. V dropped 8 bases and J dropped 0 bases, with 17 bases sitting between them. CDR1 LNHDA and CDR2 SQIVND come from the germline V gene (reference sequence). CDR3 nucleotides: TGTGCCAGTTCGGGGAGCGGGGCTCCTAGCAATCAGCCCCAGCATTTT. As protein: CASSGSGAPSNQPQHF.

The rearrangement joins TRBV29-1 to TRBJ2-7; TRBD2 might be the D (6 bases). This CDR3 comprises 13 residues. Trimming cost V 4 bases and J 3 bases, with 13 bases left between them. Germline CDR1 is SQVTM and CDR2 is ANQGSEA. CDR3: CSVVGQGGYEQYF. CDR3 nucleotide sequence: TGCAGCGTTGTCGGGCAGGGAGGCTACGAGCAGTACTTC.

The rearrangement uses TRBV30 and TRBJ2-2; no clear D gene. The CDR3 totals 11 residues. Germline CDR1 reads GTSNPN; CDR2 reads SVGIG (reference sequence). Trimming left V 6 bases short and J 4 bases short, with 6 bases between. The CDR3 loop reads CACTITGELFF. The CDR3 DNA sequence: TGTGCCTGTACGATCACCGGGGAGCTGTTTTTT.

This chain joins TRBV7-9 and TRBJ1-1, with D unresolved. Trimming cost V 5 bases and J 4 bases, with 11 bases left between them. This CDR3 region has 13 residues. Germline CDR1 and CDR2: SEHNR and FQNEAQ (reference sequence). This CDR3 reads CASSPTPTTEAFF. The CDR3 nucleotides are TGTGCCAGCAGCCCCACACCTACCACTGAAGCTTTCTTT.

The chain is built from TRBV27 and TRBJ1-1, with D maybe TRBD1 (5 bases). Between the trimmed V and J ends, which lost 5 bases and 7 bases, there was a span of 17 bases. The CDR3 extends over 14 amino acids. Germline V gene data show CDR1 as MNHEY and CDR2 as SMNVEV (reference sequence). CDR3 DNA: TGTGCCAGCAGTCCCTCCGCAGGGACCCTTGAAGCTTTCTTT. As protein: CASSPSAGTLEAFF.

The chain employs TRBV30 and TRBJ1-4; D uncertain. Between the trimmed V and J ends, which lost 3 bases and 3 bases, there was a span of 8 bases. CDR3 length equals 13 residues. The germline V gene has CDR1 GTSNPN and CDR2 SVGIG (reference sequence). For the CDR3, the DNA is TGTGCCTGGAGACTAGAAGCTAATGAAAAACTGTTTTTT. It yields the protein CAWRLEANEKLFF.

The chain joins TRBV6-5 to TRBJ1-5, with D possibly TRBD1 on 6 matching bases. The ends were cut back, 0 bases at V and 3 bases at J, with 9 bases in the middle. Per germline, CDR1 MNHEY and CDR2 SVGAGI. The CDR3 contains 15 residues. CDR3 loop: CASSYSAGDNQPQHF. The CDR3 region has the DNA TGTGCCAGCAGTTACTCTGCAGGGGACAATCAGCCCCAGCATTTT.

This clone was detected only once. The V call is TRBV30, the J call TRBJ2-7; D possibly corresponds to TRBD2 (5 bases). V was pared by 7 bases and J by 2 bases, with 12 bases between. The V gene's germline CDR1 is GTSNPN and CDR2 SVGIG (reference sequence). This CDR3 is 12 amino acids long. The CDR3 here is CAYRGIPYEQYF. The CDR3 DNA follows: TGTGCCTACCGAGGGATCCCCTACGAGCAGTACTTC.

The chain joins TRBV9 to TRBJ1-5; D gene uncertain. The CDR3 loop spans 13 amino acids. CDR1 and CDR2 (germline): SGDLS, YYNGEE. Trimming removed 2 bases at V and 4 bases at J, with 7 bases between. This CDR3 reads CASSVWDNQPQHF. For the CDR3, the DNA is TGTGCCAGCAGCGTGTGGGATAATCAGCCCCAGCATTTT.

The chain is built from TRBV7-2 and TRBJ2-4, with D perhaps matching TRBD1 (6 bases). The CDR3 has 13 amino acids. CDR1 SGHTA and CDR2 FQGNSA come from the germline V gene. With 3 bases removed from V and 15 bases from J, the gap between germline ends came to 18 bases. Written as DNA, the CDR3 is TGTGCCAGCAGCTTTGGGACCGACAGGTCTCGGTACTTC. Translation gives CASSFGTDRSRYF.